The present T cell receptor (beta chain) was sequenced within a study of T cells after yellow fever vaccination. This clonotype occurred a few times. The germline CDR1 and CDR2 sequences are SGHTA and FQGTGA. CDR3 length equals 13 residues. The V and J ends lost 3 bases and 4 bases respectively, with 6 bases between them. TCRdb re-derived calls from the 5' RACE reads in MiXCR, one entry per CDR3 protein. The sample holds about 170,000 distinct CDR3 sequences, 9.5% to 11% seen once. The V gene is TRBV7-3, the J gene TRBJ2-2, with D uncertain. The material sequenced was CD8+ T cells sorted from PBMCs, taken 15 days after the yellow fever booster vaccination. The source is a man aged 18 to 30 who received the YFV17D yellow fever vaccine. The CDR3 loop is CASSLKLTGELFF. The CDR3 DNA reads TGTGCCAGCAGCTTGAAGCTCACCGGGGAGCTGTTTTTT.